This T cell receptor (beta chain) is drawn from a study of blood T cells in healthy people across ages. In germline, CDR1 is SEHNR, CDR2 FQNEAQ (reference sequence). This CDR3 spans 19 amino acids. Trimming cost V 4 bases and J 7 bases; bases outside gene matches: 19. A second PCR of about 7 to 12 cycles used a sample-barcoded 5' primer and a J-beta primer mix. TCRdb called the 5' RACE reads again in MiXCR, with one record for every CDR3 protein. This table holds hundreds of thousands of distinct CDR3 sequences, 29% found once. The receptor comes from a woman at least 80 years old in good health. Sequencing was performed on blood. The chain combines TRBV7-9 with TRBJ2-1, with 10 bases lining up with TRBD2. This CDR3 reads CASSSGAGGPFFLWNEQFF. As DNA, the CDR3 is TGTGCCAGCAGCTCCGGAGCGGGGGGGCCGTTCTTTCTGTGGAATGAGCAGTTCTTC.